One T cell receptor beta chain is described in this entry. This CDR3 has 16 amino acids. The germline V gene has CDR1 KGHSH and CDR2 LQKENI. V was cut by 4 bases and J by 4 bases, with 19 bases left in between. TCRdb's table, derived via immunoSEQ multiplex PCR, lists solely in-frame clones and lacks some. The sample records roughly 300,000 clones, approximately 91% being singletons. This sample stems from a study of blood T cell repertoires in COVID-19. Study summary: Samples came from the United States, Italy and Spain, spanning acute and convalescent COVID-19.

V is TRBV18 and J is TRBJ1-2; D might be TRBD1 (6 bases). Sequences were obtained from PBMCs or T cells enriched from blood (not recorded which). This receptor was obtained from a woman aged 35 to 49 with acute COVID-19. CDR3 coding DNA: TGTGCCAGCTCACTAACAGCAGGGGACGAGATCTATGGCTACACCTTC. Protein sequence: CASSLTAGDEIYGYTF.